This T cell receptor beta chain was retrieved from a study of blood T cell repertoires in COVID-19. Clones were read by immunoSEQ multiplex PCR, and TCRdb kept only the in-frame ones, dropping some. The repertoire has some 340,000 clones, 85% to 95% of them found once; the top ten carry approximately 4.1%. V dropped 1 base and J dropped 6 bases, with 9 bases sitting between them. There are 13 residues in the CDR3. Germline CDR1 LNHNV, CDR2 YYDKDF (reference sequence). The rearrangement links TRBV15 to TRBJ1-1; D call uncertain. The clonotype comes from a woman under 40 who had been exposed to COVID-19. The sequencing sample was made of PBMCs or T cells enriched from blood (not recorded which). The DNA of the CDR3 is TGTGCCACCAGCAGAGTTTTGGCTGCTGAAGCTTTCTTT. Translation: CATSRVLAAEAFF.